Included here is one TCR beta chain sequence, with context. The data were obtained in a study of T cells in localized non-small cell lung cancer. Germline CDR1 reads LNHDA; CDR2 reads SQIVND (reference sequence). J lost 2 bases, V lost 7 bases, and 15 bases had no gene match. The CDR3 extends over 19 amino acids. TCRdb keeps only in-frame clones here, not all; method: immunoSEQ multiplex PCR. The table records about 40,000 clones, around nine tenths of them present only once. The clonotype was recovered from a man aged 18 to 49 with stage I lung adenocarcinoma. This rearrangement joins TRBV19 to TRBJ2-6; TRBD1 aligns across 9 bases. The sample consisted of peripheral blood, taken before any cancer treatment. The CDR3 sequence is CASTRRWDRERPGANVLTF. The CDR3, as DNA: TGTGCCAGTACTCGTCGGTGGGACAGGGAAAGACCTGGGGCCAACGTCCTGACTTTC.